This T cell receptor (beta chain) comes out of a study of CD8 T cells in Susac syndrome. Notes on the study in general: An acknowledgment was made by the study that its TCR sequencing and HLA analysis involved relatively few individuals.

Notes on this clonotype: Its antigen remains unidentified.

With 3 bases removed from V and 6 bases from J, the gap between germline ends came to 11 bases. This CDR3 comprises 13 residues. Germline-derived CDR1 and CDR2 are SGHDN and FVKESK. Relapsing-remitting disease, either stable or active, was present in the multiple sclerosis controls, who were treatment-naive patients. TEMRA cells were FACS-enriched, with CD8+ and CD4+ T cells isolated negatively. Random-hexamer reverse transcription was applied to about 0.45 to 1 ug RNA. Across 54 Vbeta and 13 Jbeta, immunoSEQ multiplex PCR amplified TCR beta CDR3. TCRdb passed the immunoSEQ multiplex PCR reads through MiXCR, listing each CDR3 protein once. The data hold around 280,000 distinct CDR3 sequences, with about 91% observed a single time.

The rearrangement joins TRBV14 to TRBJ2-5, with D unresolved. This receptor was obtained from a human donor with multiple sclerosis. Specimen: CD4+ T cells from PBMCs. This chain's CDR3 is CASSHAGSKTQYF. CDR3 in DNA: TGTGCCAGCAGCCACGCCGGTTCGAAGACCCAGTACTTC. Using reference TRBV14 and TRBJ2-5 for the parts outside the CDR3, the full variable domain is EAGVTQFPSHSVIEKGQTVTLRCDPISGHDNLYWYRRVMGKEIKFLLHFVKESKQDESGMPNNRFLAERTGGTYSTLKVQPAELEDSGVYFCASSHAGSKTQYFGPGTRLLVL.